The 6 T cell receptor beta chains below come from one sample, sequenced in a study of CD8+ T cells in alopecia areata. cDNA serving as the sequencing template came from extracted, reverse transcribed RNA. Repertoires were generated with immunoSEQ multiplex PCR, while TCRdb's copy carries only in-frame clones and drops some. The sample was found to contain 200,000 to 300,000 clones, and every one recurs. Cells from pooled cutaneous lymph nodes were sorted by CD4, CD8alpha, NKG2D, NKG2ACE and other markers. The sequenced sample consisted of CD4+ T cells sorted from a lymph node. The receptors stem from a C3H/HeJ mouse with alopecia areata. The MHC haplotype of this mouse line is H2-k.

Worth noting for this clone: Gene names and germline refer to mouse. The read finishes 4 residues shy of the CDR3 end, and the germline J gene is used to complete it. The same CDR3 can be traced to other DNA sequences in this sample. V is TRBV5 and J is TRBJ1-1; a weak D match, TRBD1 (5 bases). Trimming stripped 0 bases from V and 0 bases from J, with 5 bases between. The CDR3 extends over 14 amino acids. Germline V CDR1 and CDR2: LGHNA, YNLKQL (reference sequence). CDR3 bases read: TGTGCCAGCAGCCAAGAGGGGGCAAACACA. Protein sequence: CASSQEGANT. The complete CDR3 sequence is CASSQEGANTEVFF.

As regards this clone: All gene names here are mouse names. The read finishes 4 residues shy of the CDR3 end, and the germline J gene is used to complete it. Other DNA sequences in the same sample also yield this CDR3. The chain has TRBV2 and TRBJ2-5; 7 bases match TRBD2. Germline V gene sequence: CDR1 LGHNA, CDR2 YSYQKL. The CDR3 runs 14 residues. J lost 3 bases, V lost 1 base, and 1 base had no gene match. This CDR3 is CASSQVGGQDTQYF. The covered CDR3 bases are TGTGCCAGCAGCCAAGTGGGGGGTCAAGAC.

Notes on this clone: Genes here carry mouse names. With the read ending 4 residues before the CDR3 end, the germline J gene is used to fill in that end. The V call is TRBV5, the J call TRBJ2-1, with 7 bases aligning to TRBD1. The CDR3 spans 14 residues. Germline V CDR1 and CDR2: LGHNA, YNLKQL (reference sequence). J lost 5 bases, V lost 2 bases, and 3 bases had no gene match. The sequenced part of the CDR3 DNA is TGTGCCAGCAGCCAACAGACAGGGAATGCT. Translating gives CASSQQTGNA. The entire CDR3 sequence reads CASSQQTGNAEQFF.

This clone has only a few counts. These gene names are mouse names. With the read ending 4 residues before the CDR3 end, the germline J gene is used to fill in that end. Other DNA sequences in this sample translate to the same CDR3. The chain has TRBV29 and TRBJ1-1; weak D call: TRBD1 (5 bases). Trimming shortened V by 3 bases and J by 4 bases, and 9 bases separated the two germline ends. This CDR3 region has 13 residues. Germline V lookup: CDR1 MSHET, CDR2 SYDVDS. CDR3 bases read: TGTGCTAGCAGTTTTGGGGGGGGCACA. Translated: CASSFGGGT. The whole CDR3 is CASSFGGGTEVFF.

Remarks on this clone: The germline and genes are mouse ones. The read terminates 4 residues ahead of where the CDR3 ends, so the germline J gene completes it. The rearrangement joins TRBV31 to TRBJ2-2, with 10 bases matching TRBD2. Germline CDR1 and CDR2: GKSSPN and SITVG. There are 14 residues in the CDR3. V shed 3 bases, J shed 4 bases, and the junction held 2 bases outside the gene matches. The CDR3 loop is CAWSWTGGTGQLYF. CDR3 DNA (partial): TGTGCCTGGAGCTGGACTGGGGGCACCGGG.

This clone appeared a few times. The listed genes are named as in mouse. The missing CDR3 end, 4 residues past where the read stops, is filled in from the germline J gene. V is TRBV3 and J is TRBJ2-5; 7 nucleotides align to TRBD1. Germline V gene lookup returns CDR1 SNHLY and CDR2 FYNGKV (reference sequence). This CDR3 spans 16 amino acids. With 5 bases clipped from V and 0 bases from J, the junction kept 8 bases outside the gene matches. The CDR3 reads CASSLGQAINQDTQYF. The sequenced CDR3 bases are TGTGCCAGCAGCCTTGGACAGGCGATTAACCAAGAC.